A single sample is the source of the 19 T cell receptor beta chains below, sequenced in a study of T cells in Graves' hyperthyroidism and ophthalmopathy. Amplified TCR beta CDR3 regions derived from RNA transcripts. An initial round of RT-PCR targeting the TCR CDR3 relied on the HTBI primer set. Each CDR3 protein gets one entry after TCRdb re-called the multiplex PCR reads with MiXCR. Of hundreds of thousands of distinct CDR3 sequences listed, roughly 15% were seen once; the top ten hold 3.5% to 4.5%. The sequenced material came from blood. The receptors stem from a woman between 40 and 50 years old with Graves' ophthalmopathy.

This clonotype was detected ten times or more. The chain has TRBV11-1 and TRBJ1-1; D is perhaps TRBD1 (6 bases). The germline CDR1 and CDR2 sequences are SGHAT and FQDESV (reference sequence). This CDR3 is 14 amino acids long. Trimming pared 6 bases from V and 4 bases from J, leaving 15 bases between. This chain's CDR3 is CASRPGVLGTEAFF. The CDR3 DNA is TGTGCCAGCAGACCAGGGGTTTTGGGCACTGAAGCTTTCTTT.

This clonotype has a handful of counts. CDR3 loop: CASSPRGPGEETQYF. DNA for the CDR3: TGTGCCAGCAGCCCCAGGGGGCCAGGGGAAGAGACCCAGTACTTC. The J gene is TRBJ2-5, the V gene TRBV12-3 or TRBV12-4; TRBD1 agrees at 8 bases. J gave up 3 bases and V 6 bases, and 9 bases lay outside the gene matches. The CDR3 is 15 residues long.

The gene calls are TRBV4-1 and TRBJ2-2; D may be TRBD2 (6 bases). CDR3 length: 17 amino acids. Deletions cut 1 base from V and 2 bases from J, with 14 bases between. Germline lookup yields CDR1 MGHRA and CDR2 YSYEKL. The CDR3 bases are TGCGCCAGCAGCCAAGGTAGTGGAGGGAGTAACACCGGGGAGCTGTTTTTT. This encodes CASSQGSGGSNTGELFF.

There are many counts of this clonotype. The V call is TRBV20-1, the J call TRBJ1-1; TRBD1 agrees at 8 bases. CDR3 length: 14 residues. Germline V gene sequence: CDR1 DFQATT, CDR2 SNEGSKA (reference sequence). After removal of 1 base from V and 4 bases from J, the junction contained 5 bases not matched to a gene. The CDR3 sequence is CSARAGTGRTEAFF. CDR3 nucleotides: TGCAGTGCTAGAGCCGGGACAGGTCGCACTGAAGCTTTCTTT.

This clonotype was observed at least ten times. The rearrangement links TRBV6-5 to TRBJ1-5; no clear D. CDR1 and CDR2 (germline): MNHEY, SVGAGI. Trimming pared 0 bases from V and 4 bases from J, leaving 10 bases between. CDR3 length equals 15 residues. Here the CDR3 DNA reads TGTGCCAGCAGTTACTCCGGGTCCTTGAATCAGCCCCAGCATTTT. As protein: CASSYSGSLNQPQHF.

This clonotype was recorded only once. This chain connects TRBV12-3 or TRBV12-4 to TRBJ1-6; TRBD1 aligns across 10 bases. The length of the CDR3 is 14 residues. V gave up 1 base and J gave up 10 bases; unmatched junction bases: 1. CDR3 residues: CASSLGQGASPLHF. In DNA, the CDR3 is TGTGCCAGCAGTTTAGGACAGGGGGCATCACCCCTCCACTTT.

As to this clonotype: A read error may explain this, as a much larger clone is one base away. V gene TRBV12-3 or TRBV12-4 combines with J gene TRBJ2-7; D is unclear. The CDR3 is made up of 14 amino acids. CDR3 nucleotide sequence: TGTGCCAGCAGTGACTTCATTACCCCCTACGAGAAGTACTTC. As protein: CASSDFITPYEKYF.

The V and J genes are TRBV5-6 and TRBJ1-1; D is possibly TRBD1 (5 bases). The V and J ends lost 3 bases and 6 bases respectively, with 18 bases between them. The germline gives CDR1 SGHDT, CDR2 YYEEEE. The CDR3 contains 15 residues. The CDR3 loop reads CASSYRKPGDAEAFF. The DNA of the CDR3 is TGTGCCAGCAGCTACAGGAAACCAGGTGACGCTGAAGCTTTCTTT.

The gene calls are TRBV20-1 and TRBJ2-5, with 8 bases identical to TRBD1. The germline CDR1 and CDR2 sequences are DFQATT and SNEGSKA (reference sequence). The V and J ends lost 8 bases and 1 base, in that order; junction bases with no gene match: 9. The CDR3 is 14 amino acids. The CDR3: CSHRQGLSQETQYF. The CDR3, as DNA: TGCAGTCACAGACAGGGGCTCTCCCAAGAGACCCAGTACTTC.

This clonotype was observed a handful of times. The chain joins TRBV28 to TRBJ2-2; 10 bases align to TRBD2. In germline, CDR1 is MDHEN, CDR2 SYDVKM. The CDR3 consists of 15 residues. The trim removed 5 bases at V and 3 bases at J, leaving 3 bases unmatched. CDR3: CASSPSGGYTGELFF. The DNA of the CDR3 is TGTGCCAGCAGTCCTAGCGGGGGCTACACCGGGGAGCTGTTTTTT.

The chain has TRBV5-1 and TRBJ1-1; 7 bases are a match to TRBD1. The germline CDR1 and CDR2 sequences are SGHRS and YFSETQ. The CDR3 is 18 residues long. The V segment lost 4 bases and the J segment 0 bases; nucleotides outside the gene matches: 15. This CDR3 is CASSPTRDSIKLNTEAFF. In DNA, the CDR3 is TGCGCCAGCAGCCCCACCCGGGACAGCATTAAACTGAACACTGAAGCTTTCTTT.

The sample holds many counts of this clonotype. The V and J genes are TRBV20-1 and TRBJ2-7; 12 bases map to TRBD2. Germline assignment: CDR1 DFQATT and CDR2 SNEGSKA (reference sequence). The CDR3 is 18 residues long. V gave up 6 bases and J gave up 4 bases; unmatched junction bases: 19. Written as DNA, the CDR3 is TGCAGTGCCAGCCCCGGACTAGCGGGATCACTGGGGGTTTACGAGCAGTACTTC. It translates to CSASPGLAGSLGVYEQYF.

Ten or more counts support this clonotype. The junction and the germline gene differ at one end; a read error may be behind it. The chain combines TRBV2 with TRBJ1-5, with D perhaps TRBD1 (5 bases). The germline gives CDR1 SNHLY, CDR2 FYNNEI. This CDR3 has 13 residues. The CDR3 region is CASSDQGGQPQRF. In nucleotides, the CDR3 is TGTGCCAGCAGTGATCAGGGCGGTCAGCCCCAGCGTTTT.

This clonotype was observed many times. This chain connects TRBV20-1 to TRBJ1-1; D possibly corresponds to TRBD1 (6 bases). Trimming took off 0 bases at V and 2 bases at J, with 10 bases between the two ends. The CDR3 runs to 14 residues. Germline V gene lookup returns CDR1 DFQATT and CDR2 SNEGSKA (reference sequence). The DNA for the CDR3 is TGCAGTGCTAGAGATCCGGGGGGCAACACTGAAGCTTTCTTT. Its translation: CSARDPGGNTEAFF.

In this sample, this clonotype turned up many times. The chain recombines TRBV24-1 with TRBJ2-5; 8 positions match TRBD1. With 4 bases clipped from V and 3 bases from J, the junction kept 9 bases outside the gene matches. Germline CDR1 is KGHDR and CDR2 is SFDVKD. This CDR3 contains 16 residues. The CDR3 region is CATSDPGQGEKETQYF. In DNA, the CDR3 is TGTGCCACCAGTGACCCCGGACAGGGTGAGAAAGAGACCCAGTACTTC.

The chain is built from TRBV27 and TRBJ2-7, with a tentative D call TRBD1 (6 bases). CDR3 length: 15 amino acids. The germline V and J ends were trimmed by 2 bases and 2 bases, with 13 bases remaining between them. Germline lookup yields CDR1 MNHEY and CDR2 SMNVEV (reference sequence). The CDR3 here is CASSLGGQPTYEQYF. CDR3 bases: TGTGCCAGCAGTTTAGGGGGACAACCTACCTACGAGCAGTACTTC.

The sample holds many counts of this clonotype. Being one base from a much bigger clone, this may be a read error. This rearrangement joins TRBV28 to TRBJ1-2; possibly TRBD1 for D (6 bases). The CDR3 length is 12 residues. Germline-derived CDR1 and CDR2 are MDHEN and SYDVKM. The CDR3: CASRDMDYGFTF. The CDR3 region has the DNA TGTGCCAGCCGGGACATGGACTATGGCTTCACCTTC.

This clonotype was recorded many times. V is TRBV19 and J is TRBJ2-7; 13 positions match TRBD2. This CDR3 is built from 17 residues. Germline V gene sequence: CDR1 LNHDA, CDR2 SQIVND (reference sequence). The V segment lost 4 bases and the J segment 6 bases; nucleotides outside the gene matches: 12. The CDR3 here is CASSTRTSGRTTSEQYF. In DNA, the CDR3 is TGTGCCAGTAGTACCCGGACTAGCGGGAGAACGACCAGCGAGCAGTACTTC.

V usage is TRBV20-1 and J usage is TRBJ1-5; perhaps TRBD1 as D (5 bases). The germline CDR1 and CDR2 sequences are DFQATT and SNEGSKA (reference sequence). Trimming took 0 bases from V and 3 from J, leaving 9 bases between them. The CDR3 has 14 residues. The CDR3 here is CSARDPQVNQPQHF. For the CDR3, the DNA is TGCAGTGCTAGAGATCCACAGGTCAATCAGCCCCAGCATTTT.